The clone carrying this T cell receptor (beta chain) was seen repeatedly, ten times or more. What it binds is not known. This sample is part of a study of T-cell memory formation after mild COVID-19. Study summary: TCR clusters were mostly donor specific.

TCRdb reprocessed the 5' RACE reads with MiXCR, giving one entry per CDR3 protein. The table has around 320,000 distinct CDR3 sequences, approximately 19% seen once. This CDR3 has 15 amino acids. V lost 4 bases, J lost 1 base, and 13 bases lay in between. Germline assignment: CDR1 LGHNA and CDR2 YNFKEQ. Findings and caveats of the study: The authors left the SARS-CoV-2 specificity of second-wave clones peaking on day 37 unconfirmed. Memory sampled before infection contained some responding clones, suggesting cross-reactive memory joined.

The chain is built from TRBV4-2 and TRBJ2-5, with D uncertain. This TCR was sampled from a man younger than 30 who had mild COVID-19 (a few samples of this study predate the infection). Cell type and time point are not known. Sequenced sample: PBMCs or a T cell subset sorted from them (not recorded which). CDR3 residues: CASSLSPGSQETQYF. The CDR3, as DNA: TGTGCCAGCAGCCTTTCTCCCGGCAGCCAAGAGACCCAGTACTTC.